A single sample is the source of the 11 T cell receptor beta chains below, sequenced in a study of blood T cell repertoires in COVID-19. Data came from immunoSEQ multiplex PCR; TCRdb stores just in-frame clones and leaves some out. The repertoire includes around 290,000 clones, roughly 89% of them detected once, and about 1.7% sits in the top ten. Sequenced input: PBMCs or T cells enriched from blood (not recorded which). All receptors derive from a woman aged 35 to 49 who had recovered from COVID-19.

The chain recombines TRBV9 with TRBJ1-1; possible D gene TRBD1, 6 bases. This CDR3 is built from 16 residues. CDR1 and CDR2 from the germline V gene are SGDLS and YYNGEE. V was pared by 4 bases and J by 6 bases, with 22 bases between. CDR3 DNA sequence: TGTGCCAGCAGCACACCGACAGGTGGCCGAGAACCTGAAGCTTTCTTT. As protein: CASSTPTGGREPEAFF.

This chain joins TRBV4-2 and TRBJ2-2; D might be TRBD2 (6 bases). V was cut by 2 bases and J by 6 bases, with 10 bases left in between. The CDR3 is 14 amino acids. Looked up from germline, CDR1 is LGHNA and CDR2 is YNFKEQ. CDR3 sequence: CASSQPRLAGELFF. The DNA for the CDR3 is TGTGCCAGCAGCCAACCTCGACTAGCCGGGGAGCTGTTTTTT.

V usage is TRBV4-1 and J usage is TRBJ1-2; no reliable D call. CDR3 length: 16 amino acids. V shed 1 base and J shed 4 bases, with 16 bases lying between them. CDR1 is MGHRA and CDR2 is YSYEKL in the germline V gene. In nucleotides, the CDR3 is TGCGCCAGCAGCCAAGGGATCCCTCTAACTAGCTATGGCTACACCTTC. Translating gives CASSQGIPLTSYGYTF.

The V and J genes are TRBV24-1 and TRBJ1-2; D may be TRBD1 (6 bases). CDR1 KGHDR and CDR2 SFDVKD come from the germline V gene. Trimming stripped 5 bases from V and 6 bases from J, with 24 bases between. The CDR3 sequence is 17 residues long. The CDR3 here is CATSASRFFGTIHGYTF. The CDR3, as DNA: TGTGCCACCAGTGCTTCTCGGTTCTTCGGGACAATCCATGGCTACACCTTC.

V gene TRBV18 combines with J gene TRBJ2-7; possibly TRBD2 for D (6 bases). From germline, CDR1 is KGHSH and CDR2 LQKENI. The CDR3 length is 15 residues. V was clipped by 3 bases and J by 1 base, with 13 bases between them. The CDR3 sequence: CASSPPGTLSYEQYF. CDR3 nucleotide sequence: TGTGCCAGCTCACCTCCCGGGACTCTTTCCTACGAGCAGTACTTC.

V is TRBV19 and J is TRBJ1-3; no clear D gene. Germline V gene data show CDR1 as LNHDA and CDR2 as SQIVND (reference sequence). V gave up 6 bases and J gave up 4 bases, with 16 bases separating them. The CDR3 runs to 15 residues. CDR3 coding DNA: TGTGCCAGTAGATCAGAATTTCGTCCAGGAAACACCATATATTTT. Encoded protein: CASRSEFRPGNTIYF.

The DNA for the CDR3 is TGTGCCACCGAAAAAAGGGGTTTGAATCAGCCCCAGCATTTT. This translates into CATEKRGLNQPQHF. The chain is built from TRBV5-6 and TRBJ1-5, with a weak D call TRBD1 (5 bases). V was clipped by 9 bases and J by 4 bases, with 17 bases between them. In germline, CDR1 is SGHDT, CDR2 YYEEEE. The CDR3 extends over 14 amino acids.

The J gene is TRBJ2-7, the V gene TRBV5-1; 7 nucleotides align to TRBD2. Germline lookup yields CDR1 SGHRS and CDR2 YFSETQ. V lost 0 bases to trimming and J lost 0 bases; unmatched junction nucleotides: 6. The CDR3 has 16 amino acids. Here the CDR3 DNA reads TGCGCCAGCAGCTTGGGCCAACTAGCGACCTCCTACGAGCAGTACTTC. It codes for CASSLGQLATSYEQYF.

The rearrangement links TRBV30 to TRBJ1-1; D is uncertain. The germline V and J ends were trimmed by 0 bases and 2 bases, with 16 bases remaining between them. This CDR3 comprises 16 residues. The germline gives CDR1 GTSNPN, CDR2 SVGIG (reference sequence). The CDR3 DNA reads as TGTGCCTGGAGTGTACGTCAACAGTCCATAAACACTGAAGCTTTCTTT. The encoded protein is CAWSVRQQSINTEAFF.

V gene TRBV2 combines with J gene TRBJ1-5; TRBD1 aligns across 7 bases. The CDR3 sequence is 14 residues long. Per germline, CDR1 SNHLY and CDR2 FYNNEI. J lost 6 bases, V lost 7 bases, and 9 bases had no gene match. The CDR3 loop reads CASNKNTGAQPQHF. CDR3 nucleotide sequence: TGTGCCAGCAATAAAAACACAGGGGCTCAGCCCCAGCATTTT.

The chain couples TRBV2 to TRBJ1-5; tentatively, D is TRBD1 (5 bases). V was pared by 0 bases and J by 4 bases, with 13 bases between. CDR3 length: 16 amino acids. The germline CDR1 and CDR2 sequences are SNHLY and FYNNEI. The CDR3 spells CASSEAWGVRNQPQHF. The DNA of the CDR3 is TGTGCCAGCAGTGAAGCGTGGGGGGTACGGAATCAGCCCCAGCATTTT.